Sequencing of this TCR beta chain was carried out in a study of memory CD4+ T cells and cytomegalovirus serostatus. V was cut by 2 bases and J by 1 base, with 11 bases left in between. The V gene's germline CDR1 is MNHNY and CDR2 SVGAGI (reference sequence). This CDR3 has 15 residues. The sort gate was single viable CD3+CD4+CD8-CD45RO+ cells for memory CD4+ T cells. To note about this clone: Its antigen is undetermined.

Study conclusions and caveats: CD4+ memory repertoires contained 67 of 164 reported CMV TCRbeta sequences.

Only in-frame clones appear in the TCRdb table, and some are missing; sequencing was by immunoSEQ multiplex PCR. This table has about 56,000 clones, 70% to 75% appearing once. This chain connects TRBV6-6 to TRBJ2-5; D unresolved. The receptor's source is an adult in good health and CMV-seropositive. The material sequenced was memory CD4+ T cells from blood. The CDR3 reads CASSYPRDGQETQYF. The CDR3 DNA sequence: TGTGCCAGCAGTTACCCACGAGACGGCCAAGAGACCCAGTACTTC.